Each of the 10 T cell receptor beta chains below was sequenced from the same sample in a study of OX40 agonist ivuxolimab in advanced cancers. To prepare the library, the immunoSEQ multiplex PCR assay was applied. In TCRdb, the immuneACCESS table is reduced to in-frame sequences with V and J assigned. These tables do not hold every clone; where another copy was compared, an unresolved V gene accounts for under half, and the others remain unexplained. This sample gives fewer than 40,000 clones in total; 81% of them show up just once. Over 1.1% of the sample rests with the top ten. The sequences come from CD4+ or CD8+ T cells sorted from blood, collected in a trial of the OX40 agonist ivuxolimab. These receptors came from an adult with an advanced solid tumor such as melanoma, head and neck, liver or kidney cancer.

The rearrangement links TRBV11-2 to TRBJ2-3; 15 bases map to TRBD2. There are 17 residues in the CDR3. The germline CDR1 and CDR2 sequences are SGHAT and FQNNGV. Unmatched junction bases numbered 6, after V lost 5 bases and J lost 3 bases. In DNA form, the CDR3 reads TGTGCCAGCAGCCCGGAGGGACTAGCGGGGGGAACAGATACGCAGTATTTT. Translated: CASSPEGLAGGTDTQYF. Using reference TRBV11-2 and TRBJ2-3 for the parts outside the CDR3, the full variable domain is EAGVAQSPRYKIIEKRQSVAFWCNPISGHATLYWYQQILGQGPKLLIQFQNNGVVDDSQLPKDRFSAERLKGVDSTLKIQPAKLEDSAVYLCASSPEGLAGGTDTQYFGPGTRLTVL.

The chain has TRBV5-1 and TRBJ2-5, with D perhaps TRBD1 (6 bases). The CDR3 runs 15 residues. V was cut by 4 bases and J by 2 bases, with 15 bases left in between. CDR1 is SGHRS, CDR2 YFSETQ, per germline. The CDR3, as DNA: TGCGCCAGCAGCCTGCAACAGGGCAGGCAAGAGACCCAGTACTTC. It translates to CASSLQQGRQETQYF.

The rearrangement links TRBV7-9 to TRBJ2-3; maybe TRBD1 (6 bases). V lost 0 bases, J lost 4 bases, and 14 bases lay in between. This CDR3 spans 16 amino acids. CDR1 is SEHNR and CDR2 is FQNEAQ in the germline V gene (reference sequence). In DNA form, the CDR3 reads TGTGCCAGCAGCTTAGCGTGGCAGGGGTGGGCAGATACGCAGTATTTT. Its translation is CASSLAWQGWADTQYF.

The chain's CDR3 is CASSPGQGNTNQPQHF. CDR3 sequence (DNA): TGTGCCAGCAGCCCGGGACAGGGTAATACCAATCAGCCCCAGCATTTT. The rearrangement links TRBV7-2 to TRBJ1-5, with 9 bases that match TRBD1. CDR1 is SGHTA, CDR2 FQGNSA, per germline. The CDR3 has 16 amino acids. The J segment lost 3 bases and the V segment lost 5 bases, leaving 8 bases of the junction unmatched.

The chain links TRBV5-1 to TRBJ2-2, with D possibly being TRBD2 (5 bases). The CDR3 totals 14 residues. Trimming pared 2 bases from V and 1 base from J, leaving 6 bases between. The germline gives CDR1 SGHRS, CDR2 YFSETQ. The CDR3 region has the DNA TGCGCCAGCAGCTTTCGGGGGAACACCGGGGAGCTGTTTTTT. This encodes CASSFRGNTGELFF.

The gene calls are TRBV4-2 and TRBJ1-4; 8 bases are shared with TRBD1. V was pared by 0 bases and J by 15 bases, with 6 bases of the junction left unmatched. Germline assignment: CDR1 LGHNA and CDR2 YNFKEQ. The length of the CDR3 is 13 residues. For the CDR3, the DNA is TGTGCCAGCAGCCAAGATCAGGACAGGGAAATGTTTTTT. It codes for CASSQDQDREMFF.

The chain couples TRBV5-4 to TRBJ2-7; 13 nucleotides agree with TRBD2. Per germline, CDR1 SGHNT and CDR2 YYREEE (reference sequence). J was trimmed by 7 bases and V by 4 bases; bases with no gene match: 5. CDR3 length equals 14 residues. CDR3 sequence: CASSPGLAGREQYF. CDR3 in DNA: TGTGCCAGCAGCCCGGGACTAGCGGGAAGGGAGCAGTACTTC.

The rearrangement uses TRBV29-1 and TRBJ2-3; D not certain. The V gene lost 1 base and the J gene lost 1 base, with 12 bases spanning the gap. Germline V lookup: CDR1 SQVTM, CDR2 ANQGSEA. The CDR3 has 15 residues. The CDR3 here is CSVEGSVPGTDTQYF. CDR3 nucleotide sequence: TGCAGCGTTGAAGGCTCGGTCCCAGGCACAGATACGCAGTATTTT.

This clone has a handful of counts. This chain joins TRBV30 and TRBJ1-4; 7 nucleotides line up with TRBD1. The CDR3 has 15 amino acids. Germline-derived CDR1 and CDR2 are GTSNPN and SVGIG (reference sequence). V lost 3 bases, J lost 0 bases, and 4 bases stayed unmatched. For the CDR3, the DNA is TGTGCCTGGAGCCGGACAGGTGCAACTAATGAAAAACTGTTTTTT. Translation: CAWSRTGATNEKLFF.

For this clone: One end of the junction varies from germline; a read error may be responsible. V is TRBV5-4 and J is TRBJ1-4; D may be TRBD1 (5 bases). The CDR3 has 19 amino acids. In germline, CDR1 is SGHNT, CDR2 YYREEE (reference sequence). In nucleotides, the CDR3 is TGCGCCAGCAGCCCAAGAGTCGGCTTATCCAGGGTTACTAATGAAAAACTGTTTTTT. Its translation: CASSPRVGLSRVTNEKLFF.